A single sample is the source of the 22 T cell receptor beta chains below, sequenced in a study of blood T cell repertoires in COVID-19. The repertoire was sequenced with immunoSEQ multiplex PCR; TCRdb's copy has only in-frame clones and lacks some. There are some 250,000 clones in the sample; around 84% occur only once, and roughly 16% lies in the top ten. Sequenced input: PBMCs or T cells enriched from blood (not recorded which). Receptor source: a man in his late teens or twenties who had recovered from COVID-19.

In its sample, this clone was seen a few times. The CDR3 DNA reads as TGCAGCGTTGGAGACACTTGGAACACTGAAGCTTTCTTT. This codes for CSVGDTWNTEAFF. The rearrangement joins TRBV29-1 to TRBJ1-1; D is unclear. The CDR3 totals 13 residues. V dropped 4 bases and J dropped 1 base, with 10 bases sitting between them. The V gene's germline CDR1 is SQVTM and CDR2 ANQGSEA.

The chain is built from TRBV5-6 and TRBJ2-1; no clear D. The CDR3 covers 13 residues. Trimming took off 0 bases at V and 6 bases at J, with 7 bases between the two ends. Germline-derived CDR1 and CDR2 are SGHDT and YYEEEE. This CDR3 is CASSLVAANEQFF. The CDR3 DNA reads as TGTGCCAGCAGCTTGGTAGCCGCCAATGAGCAGTTCTTC. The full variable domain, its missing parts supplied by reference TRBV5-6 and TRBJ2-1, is DAGVTQSPTHLIKTRGQQVTLRCSPKSGHDTVSWYQQALGQGPQFIFQYYEEEERQRGNFPDRFSGHQFPNYSSELNVNALLLGDSALYLCASSLVAANEQFFGPGTRLTVL.

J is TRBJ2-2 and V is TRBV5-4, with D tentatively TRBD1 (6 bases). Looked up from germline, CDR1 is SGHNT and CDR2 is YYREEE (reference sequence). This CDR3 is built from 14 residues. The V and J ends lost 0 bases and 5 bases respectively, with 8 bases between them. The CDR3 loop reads CASSLGDTTGELFF. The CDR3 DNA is TGTGCCAGCAGCTTGGGGGACACAACCGGGGAGCTGTTTTTT.

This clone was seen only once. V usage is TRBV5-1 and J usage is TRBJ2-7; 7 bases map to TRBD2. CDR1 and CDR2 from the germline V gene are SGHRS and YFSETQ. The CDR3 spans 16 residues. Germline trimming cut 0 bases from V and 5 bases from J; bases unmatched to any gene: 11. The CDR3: CASSLDPAWGGHEQYF. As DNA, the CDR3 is TGCGCCAGCAGCTTGGATCCGGCGTGGGGAGGGCACGAGCAGTACTTC.

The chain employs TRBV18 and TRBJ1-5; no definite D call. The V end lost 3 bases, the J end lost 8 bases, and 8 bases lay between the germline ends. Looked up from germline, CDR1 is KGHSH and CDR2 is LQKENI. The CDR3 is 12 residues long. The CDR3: CASSPGREPQHF. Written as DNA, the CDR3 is TGTGCCAGCTCACCGGGGAGGGAGCCCCAGCATTTT.

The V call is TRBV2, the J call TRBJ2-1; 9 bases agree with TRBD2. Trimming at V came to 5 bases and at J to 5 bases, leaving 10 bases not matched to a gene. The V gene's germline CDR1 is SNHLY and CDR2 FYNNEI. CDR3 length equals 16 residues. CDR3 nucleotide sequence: TGTGCCAGCAGTTTAGCGGGGGCCTTACATGACAATGAGCAGTTCTTC. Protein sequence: CASSLAGALHDNEQFF.

The CDR3 sequence: CASSLGEILEQYF. CDR3 sequence (DNA): TGTGCCAGCAGCTTAGGAGAGATTCTCGAGCAGTACTTC. The chain has TRBV7-9 and TRBJ2-7; D not resolved. Germline V gene sequence: CDR1 SEHNR, CDR2 FQNEAQ (reference sequence). CDR3 size: 13 residues. With 1 base removed from V and 6 bases from J, the gap between germline ends came to 10 bases.

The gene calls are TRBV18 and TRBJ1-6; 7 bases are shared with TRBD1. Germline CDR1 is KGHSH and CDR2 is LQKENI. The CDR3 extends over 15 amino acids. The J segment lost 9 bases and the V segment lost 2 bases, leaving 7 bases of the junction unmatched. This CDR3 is CASSPSGQIVSPLHF. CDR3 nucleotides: TGTGCCAGCTCACCATCGGGACAGATTGTTTCACCCCTCCACTTT.

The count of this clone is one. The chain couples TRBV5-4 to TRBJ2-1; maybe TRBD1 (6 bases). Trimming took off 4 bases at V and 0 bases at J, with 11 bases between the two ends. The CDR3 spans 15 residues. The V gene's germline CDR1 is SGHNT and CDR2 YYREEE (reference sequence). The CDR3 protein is CASSPGQISYNEQFF. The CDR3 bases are TGTGCCAGCAGCCCTGGACAGATCTCCTACAATGAGCAGTTCTTC. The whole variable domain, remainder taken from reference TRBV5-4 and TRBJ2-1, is ETGVTQSPTHLIKTRGQQVTLRCSSQSGHNTVSWYQQALGQGPQFIFQYYREEENGRGNFPPRFSGLQFPNYSSELNVNALELDDSALYLCASSPGQISYNEQFFGPGTRLTVL.

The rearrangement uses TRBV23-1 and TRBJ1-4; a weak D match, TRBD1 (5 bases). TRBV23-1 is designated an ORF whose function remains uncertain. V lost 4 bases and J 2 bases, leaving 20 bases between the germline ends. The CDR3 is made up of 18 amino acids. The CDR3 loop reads CASSRWPGPDVTNEKLFF. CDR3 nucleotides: TGCGCCAGCAGTCGGTGGCCAGGGCCGGACGTGACTAATGAAAAACTGTTTTTT.

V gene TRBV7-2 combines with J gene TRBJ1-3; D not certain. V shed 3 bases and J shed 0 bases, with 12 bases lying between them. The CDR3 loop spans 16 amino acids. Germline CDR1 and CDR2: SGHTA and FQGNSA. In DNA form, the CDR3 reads TGTGCCAGCAGCTTCGAGGCGGGCAGCTCTGGAAACACCATATATTTT. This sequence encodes CASSFEAGSSGNTIYF.

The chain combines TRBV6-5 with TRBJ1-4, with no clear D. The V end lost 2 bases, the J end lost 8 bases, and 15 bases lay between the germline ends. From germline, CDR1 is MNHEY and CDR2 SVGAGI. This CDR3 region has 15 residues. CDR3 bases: TGTGCCAGCAGTTACGGTCGGCTTGGGGAGGAAAAACTGTTTTTT. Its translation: CASSYGRLGEEKLFF.

CDR3 sequence reads: CASSPQGGGNQPQHF. The CDR3 DNA follows: TGTGCCAGCAGCCCACAGGGAGGGGGCAATCAGCCCCAGCATTTT. The gene calls are TRBV7-2 and TRBJ1-5, with TRBD1 as a possible D gene (6 bases). This CDR3 is built from 15 residues. Germline V CDR1 and CDR2: SGHTA, FQGNSA. Deletions cut 5 bases from V and 2 bases from J, with 13 bases between.

The CDR3 is CASSTLQGSKNIQYF. Here the CDR3 DNA reads TGTGCCAGCAGTACGCTTCAGGGAAGCAAAAACATTCAGTACTTC. The rearrangement links TRBV27 to TRBJ2-4; tentatively, D is TRBD1 (5 bases). V lost 5 bases to trimming and J lost 3 bases, with 14 bases between them. The length of the CDR3 is 15 residues. Germline loops: CDR1 MNHEY, CDR2 SMNVEV (reference sequence).

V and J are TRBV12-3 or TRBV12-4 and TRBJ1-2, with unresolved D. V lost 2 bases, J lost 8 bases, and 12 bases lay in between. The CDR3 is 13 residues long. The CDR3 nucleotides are TGTGCCAGCAGTTTAACCCCCGGTTGGGGCTACACCTTC. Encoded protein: CASSLTPGWGYTF.

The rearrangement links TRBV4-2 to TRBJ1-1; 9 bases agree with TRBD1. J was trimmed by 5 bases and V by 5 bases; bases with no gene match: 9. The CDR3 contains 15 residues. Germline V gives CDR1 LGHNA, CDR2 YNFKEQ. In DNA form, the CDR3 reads TGTGCCAGCAGCTCAGCCCGGGACAGGGAGACTGAAGCTTTCTTT. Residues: CASSSARDRETEAFF.

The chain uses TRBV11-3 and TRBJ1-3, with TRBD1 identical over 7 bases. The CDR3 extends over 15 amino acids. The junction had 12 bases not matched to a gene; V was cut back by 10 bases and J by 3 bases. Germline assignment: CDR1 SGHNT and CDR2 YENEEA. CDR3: CATGRQGVNGNTIYF. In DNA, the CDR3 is TGTGCCACGGGGCGGCAGGGGGTGAATGGAAACACCATATATTTT.

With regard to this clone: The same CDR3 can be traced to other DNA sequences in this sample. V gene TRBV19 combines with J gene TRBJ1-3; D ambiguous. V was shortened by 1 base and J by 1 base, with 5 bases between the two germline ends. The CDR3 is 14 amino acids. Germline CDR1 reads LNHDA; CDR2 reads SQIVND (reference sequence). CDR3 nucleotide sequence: TGTGCCAGTAGTATAGGAGATTCTGGAAACACCATATATTTT. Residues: CASSIGDSGNTIYF.

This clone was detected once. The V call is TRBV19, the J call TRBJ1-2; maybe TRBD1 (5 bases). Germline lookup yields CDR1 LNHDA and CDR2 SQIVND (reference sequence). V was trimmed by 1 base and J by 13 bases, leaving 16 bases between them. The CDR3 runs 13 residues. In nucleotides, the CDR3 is TGTGCCAGTAGTATAGTAGGAGACAGCTCACCCACCTTC. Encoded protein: CASSIVGDSSPTF. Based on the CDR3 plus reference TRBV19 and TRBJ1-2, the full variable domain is DGGITQSPKYLFRKEGQNVTLSCEQNLNHDAMYWYRQDPGQGLRLIYYSQIVNDFQKGDIAEGYSVSREKKESFPLTVTSAQKNPTAFYLCASSIVGDSSPTFGSGTRLTVV.

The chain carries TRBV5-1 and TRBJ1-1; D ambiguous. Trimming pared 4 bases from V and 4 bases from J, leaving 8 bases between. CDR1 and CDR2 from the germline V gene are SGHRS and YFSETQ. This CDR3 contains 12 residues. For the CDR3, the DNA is TGCGCCAGCAGCCCCGACTTCACTGAAGCTTTCTTT. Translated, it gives CASSPDFTEAFF.

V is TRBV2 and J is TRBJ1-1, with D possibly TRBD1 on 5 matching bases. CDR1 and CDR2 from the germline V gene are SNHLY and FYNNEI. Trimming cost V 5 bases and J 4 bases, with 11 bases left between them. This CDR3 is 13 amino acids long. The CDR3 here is CASSLEGTTEAFF. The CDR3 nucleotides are TGTGCCAGCAGTCTGGAGGGGACCACTGAAGCTTTCTTT.

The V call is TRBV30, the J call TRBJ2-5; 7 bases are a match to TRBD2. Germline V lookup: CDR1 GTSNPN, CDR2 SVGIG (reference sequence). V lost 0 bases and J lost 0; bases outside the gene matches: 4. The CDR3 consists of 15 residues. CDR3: CAWSVLAMYQETQYF. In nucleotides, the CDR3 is TGTGCCTGGAGTGTACTAGCGATGTACCAAGAGACCCAGTACTTC.